The 17 T cell receptor beta chains below come from one sample, sequenced in a study of blood T cells in healthy people across ages (dated by TCRdb to the mid-2010s). Libraries came from 5' RACE. The sample was run on an Illumina HiSeq 2500. A second PCR of 7 to 11 cycles was run with a J-beta primer mix and a sample-barcoded 5' primer. TCRdb reprocessing: public reads trimmed at Q25 with fastp, clones called with MiXCR, in-frame beta chains kept. Identical CDR3 protein sequences are pooled into one entry, listed with their most common genes and DNA. The sample includes over 1,300,000 distinct CDR3 sequences, with approximately 59% observed a single time. Of the sample, 5.5% to 8% falls within the top ten clones. The sample was blood. These receptors all stem from a man between 18 and 29 years old in good health.

There are many counts of this clonotype. V is TRBV3-1 and J is TRBJ2-5; D perhaps matches TRBD1 (5 bases). The CDR3 is made up of 14 amino acids. Germline assignment: CDR1 LGHDT and CDR2 YNNKEL (reference sequence). V was clipped by 4 bases and J by 1 base, with 10 bases between them. DNA for the CDR3: TGTGCCAGCAGCCCCACAGGCATCCAAGAGACCCAGTACTTC. This encodes CASSPTGIQETQYF.

This clonotype has a handful of counts. The chain carries TRBV27 and TRBJ2-4; TRBD2 might be the D (5 bases). The J call may be faulty, since TRBJ2-7 better matches the DNA end. The CDR3 consists of 13 residues. CDR1 and CDR2 (germline): MNHEY, SMNVEV (reference sequence). This chain's CDR3 is CASSDYSDYEQYF. The DNA for the CDR3 is TGTGCCAGCAGTGACTACAGCGACTACGAGCAGTACTTC.

This sequence joins TRBV6-2 or TRBV6-3 and TRBJ2-4; D possibly matches TRBD1 or TRBD2 (5 bases each). Per the germline V gene, CDR1 is MNHEY and CDR2 is SVGEGT. The CDR3 is 17 residues long. The V gene lost 7 bases and the J gene lost 0 bases, with 19 bases spanning the gap. CDR3 protein: CASNRRPGPLAKNIQYF. CDR3 DNA: TGTGCCAGCAACAGGCGTCCGGGGCCCCTAGCCAAAAACATTCAGTACTTC.

The chain has TRBV25-1 and TRBJ2-7; D remains unclear. Germline V CDR1 and CDR2: MGHDK, SYGVNS. The length of the CDR3 is 12 residues. The V end lost 4 bases, the J end lost 3 bases, and 7 bases lay between the germline ends. CDR3 nucleotide sequence: TGTGCCAGCAGTGGTGGGGACTACGAGCAGTACTTC. This gives the protein CASSGGDYEQYF.

The chain combines TRBV7-2 with TRBJ2-5; D is unresolved. V was shortened by 5 bases and J by 7 bases, with 17 bases between the two germline ends. The CDR3 covers 14 residues. In germline, CDR1 is SGHTA, CDR2 FQGNSA. The CDR3 DNA follows: TGTGCCAGCAGCCTCGGGCAGACGCGATGGACCCAGTACTTC. Translating gives CASSLGQTRWTQYF. Based on the CDR3 plus reference TRBV7-2 and TRBJ2-5, the full variable domain is GAGVSQSPSNKVTEKGKDVELRCDPISGHTALYWYRQSLGQGLEFLIYFQGNSAPDKSGLPSDRFSAERTGGSVSTLTIQRTQQEDSAVYLCASSLGQTRWTQYFGPGTRLLVL.

This clonotype was picked up a small number of times. The chain is built from TRBV4-1 and TRBJ2-7; 8 positions agree with TRBD1. CDR3 size: 14 residues. V shed 4 bases and J 3 bases; nucleotides not matched to a gene: 5. From germline, CDR1 is MGHRA and CDR2 YSYEKL. CDR3 sequence reads: CASSPTGGNYEQYF. DNA for the CDR3: TGCGCCAGCAGCCCCACAGGGGGGAACTACGAGCAGTACTTC.

This clonotype was seen a handful of times. The CDR3 region has the DNA TGCGCCAGCGCCACAGGGCGAGTGACTAATGAAAAACTGTTTTTT. Protein product: CASATGRVTNEKLFF. The chain employs TRBV5-1 and TRBJ1-4, with D possibly TRBD1 on 6 matching bases. This CDR3 has 15 residues. V was pared by 7 bases and J by 2 bases, with 15 bases between. Germline V gene sequence: CDR1 SGHRS, CDR2 YFSETQ. Full variable domain (missing parts from reference TRBV5-1 and TRBJ1-4): KAGVTQTPRYLIKTRGQQVTLSCSPISGHRSVSWYQQTPGQGLQFLFEYFSETQRNKGNFPGRFSGRQFSNSRSEMNVSTLELGDSALYLCASATGRVTNEKLFFGSGTQLSVL.

The chain links TRBV25-1 to TRBJ2-7, with D unresolved. The germline CDR1 and CDR2 sequences are MGHDK and SYGVNS. The CDR3 loop spans 14 amino acids. V dropped 6 bases and J dropped 3 bases, with 15 bases sitting between them. The CDR3: CASSPQPTDYEQYF. The CDR3 DNA sequence: TGTGCCAGCAGCCCCCAGCCGACCGACTACGAGCAGTACTTC.

This chain connects TRBV7-2 to TRBJ2-1, with D possibly TRBD1 on 5 matching bases. Germline V lookup: CDR1 SGHTA, CDR2 FQGNSA. V lost 7 bases and J 5 bases, leaving 15 bases between the germline ends. The CDR3 has 14 residues. CDR3: CASTKGLANNEQFF. In DNA, the CDR3 is TGTGCCAGCACCAAGGGGCTGGCCAACAATGAGCAGTTCTTC.

Ten or more counts support this clonotype. This chain uses TRBV14 with TRBJ1-2; tentative D call: TRBD1 (5 bases). Looked up from germline, CDR1 is SGHDN and CDR2 is FVKESK. Trimming removed 5 bases from V and 1 base from J, with 23 bases in between. The CDR3 runs 18 residues. The CDR3 loop reads CASSSRHIGRGYNYGYTF. CDR3 nucleotides: TGTGCCAGCAGCTCACGACATATCGGGCGGGGGTATAACTATGGCTACACCTTC. The full variable domain, in which reference TRBV14 and TRBJ1-2 provide the parts outside the CDR3, is EAGVTQFPSHSVIEKGQTVTLRCDPISGHDNLYWYRRVMGKEIKFLLHFVKESKQDESGMPNNRFLAERTGGTYSTLKVQPAELEDSGVYFCASSSRHIGRGYNYGYTFGSGTRLTVV.

This rearrangement joins TRBV4-3 to TRBJ2-7; D is tentatively TRBD1 or TRBD2 (6 bases each). Germline assignment: CDR1 LGHNA and CDR2 YSLEER. V was clipped by 0 bases and J by 2 bases, with 14 bases between them. The CDR3 loop spans 16 amino acids. For the CDR3, the DNA is TGCGCCAGCAGCCAAGAGGTGGGGGGCAGAACCTACGAGCAGTACTTC. It yields the protein CASSQEVGGRTYEQYF.

V is TRBV4-3 and J is TRBJ1-2; tentative D call: TRBD1 (5 bases). The CDR3 is made up of 15 amino acids. The germline CDR1 and CDR2 sequences are LGHNA and YSLEER. Trimming stripped 1 base from V and 4 bases from J, with 13 bases between. The CDR3 nucleotides read TGCGCCAGCAGCCAAGTGTCAGACAGAACCTATGGCTACACCTTC. This encodes CASSQVSDRTYGYTF.

This chain links TRBV15 with TRBJ2-1, with D maybe TRBD1 (5 bases). The ends were cut back, 1 base at V and 0 bases at J, with 16 bases in the middle. Germline loops: CDR1 LNHNV, CDR2 YYDKDF (reference sequence). The CDR3 covers 18 residues. The CDR3 DNA follows: TGTGCCACCAGCAGAGTGACAGCACCATACTCCTCCTACAATGAGCAGTTCTTC. It yields the protein CATSRVTAPYSSYNEQFF.

This clonotype was seen a handful of times. The chain links TRBV2 to TRBJ2-1, with no clear D. CDR1 SNHLY and CDR2 FYNNEI come from the germline V gene. This CDR3 contains 14 residues. V lost 2 bases, J lost 5 bases, and 10 bases lay in between. In DNA form, the CDR3 reads TGTGCCAGCAGTGAAATTTTCTGGAACAATGAGCAGTTCTTC. It specifies CASSEIFWNNEQFF.

The chain is built from TRBV6-1 and TRBJ2-7; TRBD2 might be the D (7 bases). Germline V gene sequence: CDR1 MNHNS, CDR2 SASEGT. V shed 7 bases and J shed 0 bases, with 16 bases lying between them. The CDR3 runs to 15 residues. The CDR3, as DNA: TGTGCCAGCACAGAAGCGGGACAACCCTCCTACGAGCAGTACTTC. This translates into CASTEAGQPSYEQYF.

The V call is TRBV4-3, the J call TRBJ1-2, with 9 bases lining up with TRBD1. The CDR3 is 15 residues long. V lost 3 bases and J lost 8; bases outside the gene matches: 10. CDR1 LGHNA and CDR2 YSLEER come from the germline V gene. The CDR3 is CASSQSAGQGSGYTF. In DNA, the CDR3 is TGCGCCAGCAGCCAGTCCGCGGGACAGGGTTCGGGCTACACCTTC.

A word on this clonotype: One end of the junction is discordant with germline, which a read error may explain. CDR3 nucleotide sequence: TGCAGCGCAGAACGACAGGGTGATATGCAGTATTTT. This codes for CSAERQGDMQYF. The rearrangement links TRBV29-1 to TRBJ2-3; 7 bases map to TRBD1. The germline gives CDR1 SQVTM, CDR2 ANQGSEA. The CDR3 has 12 residues.